This T cell receptor beta chain was sequenced in a study of long-term antiretroviral therapy in people with HIV. The study, taken as a whole, reports: ART adherence, viral resistance and therapy changes were not recorded. The study found narrower CDR3 length ranges in HIV repertoires than in controls. The study found that diversity rose after ART but stayed below transplant donor controls.

Germline values: CDR1 LNHNV, CDR2 YYDKDF (reference sequence). This CDR3 spans 14 amino acids. V gave up 4 bases and J gave up 4 bases, with 11 bases separating them. Two or more post-ART PBMC samples, plus at least one pre-ART sample, were available for each donor. Researchers report immunoSEQ v3.0 was run at survey level. Clones were read by immunoSEQ multiplex PCR, and TCRdb kept only the in-frame ones, dropping some. The sample has approximately 20,000 clones; roughly 80% are singletons. Notes on this clone: Antigen specificity is unknown.

Specimen: unsorted PBMCs, collected 1.6 years after starting antiretroviral therapy. The chain links TRBV15 to TRBJ1-5; D ambiguous. The source is a man aged 35 to 55 with HIV. CDR3 amino acids: CATSIVTSNQPQHF. The DNA of the CDR3 is TGTGCCACCAGCATTGTCACCTCTAATCAGCCCCAGCATTTT.